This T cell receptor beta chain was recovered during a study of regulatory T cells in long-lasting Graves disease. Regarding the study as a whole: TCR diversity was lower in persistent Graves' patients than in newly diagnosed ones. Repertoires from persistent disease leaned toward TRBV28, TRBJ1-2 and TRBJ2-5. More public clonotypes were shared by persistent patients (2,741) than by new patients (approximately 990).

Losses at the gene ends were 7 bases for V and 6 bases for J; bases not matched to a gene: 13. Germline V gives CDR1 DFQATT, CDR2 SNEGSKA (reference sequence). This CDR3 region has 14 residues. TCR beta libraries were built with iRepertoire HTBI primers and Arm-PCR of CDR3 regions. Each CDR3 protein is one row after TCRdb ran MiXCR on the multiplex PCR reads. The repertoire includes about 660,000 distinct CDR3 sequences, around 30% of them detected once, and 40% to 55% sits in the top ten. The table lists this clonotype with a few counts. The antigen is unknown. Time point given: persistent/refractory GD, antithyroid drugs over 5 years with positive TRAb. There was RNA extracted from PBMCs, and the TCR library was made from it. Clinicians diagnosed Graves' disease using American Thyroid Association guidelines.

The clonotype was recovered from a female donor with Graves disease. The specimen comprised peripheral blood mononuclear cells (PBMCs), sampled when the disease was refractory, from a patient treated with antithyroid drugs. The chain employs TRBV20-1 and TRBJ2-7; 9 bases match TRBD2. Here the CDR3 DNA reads TGCAGTGGCCAGGCTAGCGGGACCTTGAGCGAGCAGTACTTC. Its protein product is CSGQASGTLSEQYF.